This T cell receptor beta chain was sequenced in a study of response to subunit inactivated influenza vaccine. TCRdb independently ran MiXCR on the RT-PCR reads; one entry per CDR3 protein. The data show some 550,000 distinct CDR3 sequences, approximately 22% seen once. This clonotype was recorded many times. The germline V gene has CDR1 SGHKS and CDR2 YYEKEE (reference sequence). V was pared by 4 bases and J by 3 bases, with 6 bases of the junction left unmatched. The CDR3 length is 14 residues. The sample was also reused in another study, on T cells expressing NK-cell markers. That work states: Researchers built TCR beta cDNA using 5'RACE template switching with UMIs. HCMV specificity of the expanded NKG2C+ T cell clones was not established.

This sequence was found in a man aged 50-60 years who received an inactivated influenza vaccine. The material sequenced was CD4+ T cells sorted from PBMCs, taken approximately 13 days after vaccination. J is TRBJ2-5 and V is TRBV5-5; 7 positions match TRBD2. In DNA form, the CDR3 reads TGTGCCAGCAGCCCTGGGAGGGTTGAAGAGACCCAGTACTTC. This encodes CASSPGRVEETQYF.